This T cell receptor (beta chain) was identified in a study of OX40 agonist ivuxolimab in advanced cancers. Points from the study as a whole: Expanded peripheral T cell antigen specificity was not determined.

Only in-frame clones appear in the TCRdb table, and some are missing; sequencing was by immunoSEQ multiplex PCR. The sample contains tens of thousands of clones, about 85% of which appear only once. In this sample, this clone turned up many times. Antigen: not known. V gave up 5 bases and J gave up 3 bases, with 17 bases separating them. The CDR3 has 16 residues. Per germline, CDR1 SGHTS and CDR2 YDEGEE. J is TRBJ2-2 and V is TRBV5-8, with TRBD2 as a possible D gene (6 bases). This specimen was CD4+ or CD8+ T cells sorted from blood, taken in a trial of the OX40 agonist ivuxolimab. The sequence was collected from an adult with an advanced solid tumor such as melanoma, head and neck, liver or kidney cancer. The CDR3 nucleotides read TGTGCCAGCAGGTCCCGGGACTTGGGGTACACCGGGGAGCTGTTTTTT. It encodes CASRSRDLGYTGELFF.